This T cell receptor beta chain is drawn from a study of blood T cell repertoires in COVID-19. Trimming stripped 5 bases from V and 3 bases from J, with 14 bases between. Germline V gene lookup returns CDR1 MNHEY and CDR2 SMNVEV (reference sequence). The CDR3 loop spans 16 amino acids. Clones were read by immunoSEQ multiplex PCR, and TCRdb kept only the in-frame ones, dropping some. The profile shows tens of thousands of clones, roughly 85% of them singletons. The chain carries TRBV27 and TRBJ2-6; no clear D. Sequenced input: peripheral blood. The sequence was collected from a man aged 35-49 years with acute or convalescent COVID-19. This chain's CDR3 is CASSRSTIGGANVLTF. The CDR3 bases are TGTGCCAGCAGTCGCTCTACTATAGGTGGGGCCAACGTCCTGACTTTC.